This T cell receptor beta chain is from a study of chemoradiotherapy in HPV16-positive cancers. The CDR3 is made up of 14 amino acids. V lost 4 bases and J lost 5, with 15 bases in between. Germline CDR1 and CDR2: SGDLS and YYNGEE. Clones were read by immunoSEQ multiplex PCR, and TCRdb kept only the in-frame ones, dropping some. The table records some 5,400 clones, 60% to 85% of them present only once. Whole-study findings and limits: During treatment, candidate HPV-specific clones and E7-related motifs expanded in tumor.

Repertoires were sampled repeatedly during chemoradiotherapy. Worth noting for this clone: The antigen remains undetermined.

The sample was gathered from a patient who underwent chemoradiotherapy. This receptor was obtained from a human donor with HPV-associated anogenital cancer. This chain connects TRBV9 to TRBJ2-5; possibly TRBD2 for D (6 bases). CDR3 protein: CASSTGLRKETQYF. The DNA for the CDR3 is TGTGCCAGCAGCACGGGACTGCGGAAGGAGACCCAGTACTTC.